The 12 T cell receptor beta chains in this list originate from one sample, sequenced in a study of cytomegalovirus exposure and HLA in healthy donors. This PCR relied on a set of 60 Vbeta primers and 13 Jbeta primers. Data came from immunoSEQ multiplex PCR; TCRdb stores just in-frame clones and leaves some out. The sample holds 100,000 to 150,000 clones; 73% are singletons and the top ten take about 4.9%. What was sequenced was PBMCs. The origin of the receptors is a man aged 55 to 70 in good health and CMV-seropositive.

This CDR3 is CASSLRQFSNQPQHF. The DNA for the CDR3 is TGTGCCAGCAGCCTCAGACAGTTCAGCAATCAGCCCCAGCATTTT. The V and J genes are TRBV5-6 and TRBJ1-5, with D possibly matching TRBD1 (5 bases). Trimming took off 4 bases at V and 1 base at J, with 12 bases between the two ends. This CDR3 spans 15 amino acids. The germline V gene has CDR1 SGHDT and CDR2 YYEEEE.

V gene TRBV27 combines with J gene TRBJ2-7; tentatively, D is TRBD2 (5 bases). CDR3 length: 13 amino acids. V gave up 1 base and J gave up 5 bases, with 9 bases separating them. The germline CDR1 and CDR2 sequences are MNHEY and SMNVEV (reference sequence). The CDR3 reads CASSLFFGDEQYF. For the CDR3, the DNA is TGTGCCAGCAGTTTATTCTTCGGGGACGAGCAGTACTTC.

This chain joins TRBV5-1 and TRBJ1-2; TRBD1 aligns across 8 bases. Germline CDR1 is SGHRS and CDR2 is YFSETQ. V lost 0 bases and J lost 7; bases outside the gene matches: 8. This CDR3 has 15 amino acids. CDR3 region: CASSLARQGASGYTF. The CDR3, as DNA: TGCGCCAGCAGCTTGGCGCGCCAGGGGGCGAGTGGCTACACCTTC.

This chain joins TRBV13 and TRBJ2-3; D is undetermined. The CDR3 spans 13 residues. Deletions cut 5 bases from V and 4 bases from J, with 10 bases between. The germline CDR1 and CDR2 sequences are PRHDT and FYEKMQ (reference sequence). CDR3 sequence: CASSRITADTQYF. Written as DNA, the CDR3 is TGTGCCAGCAGCCGAATAACGGCAGATACGCAGTATTTT.

The V and J genes are TRBV5-1 and TRBJ1-1; 7 nucleotides line up with TRBD1. The length of the CDR3 is 12 residues. V shed 4 bases, J shed 3 bases, and the junction held 0 bases outside the gene matches. From germline, CDR1 is SGHRS and CDR2 YFSETQ. CDR3 nucleotide sequence: TGCGCCAGCAGCACAGGGGACACTGAAGCTTTCTTT. As protein: CASSTGDTEAFF.

This rearrangement joins TRBV29-1 to TRBJ2-7; D perhaps matches TRBD1 (5 bases). V lost 4 bases, J lost 2 bases, and 12 bases lay in between. CDR1 is SQVTM and CDR2 is ANQGSEA in the germline V gene. CDR3 size: 13 residues. CDR3 coding DNA: TGCAGCGTTGTAGGACAAGTCACCTACGAGCAGTACTTC. Protein: CSVVGQVTYEQYF.

The chain joins TRBV2 to TRBJ2-1; 7 bases align to TRBD1. The V gene's germline CDR1 is SNHLY and CDR2 FYNNEI. The CDR3 is made up of 13 amino acids. With V trimmed by 3 bases and J by 7 bases, 3 bases remained unmatched. Written as DNA, the CDR3 is TGTGCCAGCAGTGACGGCAGGGGGAATGAGCAGTTCTTC. It specifies CASSDGRGNEQFF.

The chain employs TRBV4-1 and TRBJ2-7; 9 bases are shared with TRBD2. Germline V gene data show CDR1 as MGHRA and CDR2 as YSYEKL. V dropped 3 bases and J dropped 4; count of bases not matched to a gene: 10. The length of the CDR3 is 16 residues. CDR3 amino acids: CASSQTSGVAVYEQYF. CDR3 nucleotides: TGCGCCAGCAGCCAGACTAGCGGCGTAGCGGTTTACGAGCAGTACTTC.

The chain uses TRBV27 and TRBJ2-7; D is perhaps TRBD2 (6 bases). There are 16 residues in the CDR3. Germline assignment: CDR1 MNHEY and CDR2 SMNVEV (reference sequence). Trimming cost V 2 bases and J 1 base, with 15 bases left between them. The CDR3 nucleotides read TGTGCCAGCAGTTTAGCGGGGACTCAAGGTTCCTACGAGCAGTACTTC. This translates into CASSLAGTQGSYEQYF.

V usage is TRBV6-5 and J usage is TRBJ1-1, with a weak D call TRBD1 (5 bases). The CDR3 covers 15 residues. V was clipped by 6 bases and J by 1 base, with 15 bases between them. CDR1 and CDR2 from the germline V gene are MNHEY and SVGAGI. CDR3 nucleotide sequence: TGTGCCAGCAGGTCTGGAGGGGATAGGAACACTGAAGCTTTCTTT. It specifies CASRSGGDRNTEAFF.

The chain recombines TRBV5-1 with TRBJ2-2, with D possibly TRBD2 on 6 matching bases. CDR3 size: 15 residues. The germline V gene has CDR1 SGHRS and CDR2 YFSETQ. Between the trimmed V and J ends, which lost 4 bases and 1 base, there was a span of 11 bases. CDR3 nucleotide sequence: TGCGCCAGCAGCCGATTAGCGGAGAACACCGGGGAGCTGTTTTTT. It translates to CASSRLAENTGELFF.

The rearrangement joins TRBV28 to TRBJ2-2; D remains unclear. Germline V CDR1 and CDR2: MDHEN, SYDVKM. Trimming left V 6 bases short and J 1 base short, with 3 bases between. This CDR3 comprises 12 residues. The CDR3 here is CASRLNTGELFF. CDR3 bases: TGTGCCAGCAGACTGAACACCGGGGAGCTGTTTTTT.